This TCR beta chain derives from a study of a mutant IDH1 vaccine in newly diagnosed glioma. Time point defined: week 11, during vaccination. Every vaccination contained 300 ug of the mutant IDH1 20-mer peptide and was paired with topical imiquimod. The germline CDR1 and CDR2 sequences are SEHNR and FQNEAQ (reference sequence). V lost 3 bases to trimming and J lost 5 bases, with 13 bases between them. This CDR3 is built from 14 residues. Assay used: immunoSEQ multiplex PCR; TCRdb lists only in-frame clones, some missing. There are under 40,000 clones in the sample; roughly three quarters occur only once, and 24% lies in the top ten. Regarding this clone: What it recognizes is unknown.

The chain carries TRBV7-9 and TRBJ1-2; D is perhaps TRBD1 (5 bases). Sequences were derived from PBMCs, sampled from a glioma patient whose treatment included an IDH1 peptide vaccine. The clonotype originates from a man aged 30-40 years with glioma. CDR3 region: CASSFLEGPYGYTF. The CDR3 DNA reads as TGTGCCAGCAGCTTTCTTGAGGGGCCTTATGGCTACACCTTC.